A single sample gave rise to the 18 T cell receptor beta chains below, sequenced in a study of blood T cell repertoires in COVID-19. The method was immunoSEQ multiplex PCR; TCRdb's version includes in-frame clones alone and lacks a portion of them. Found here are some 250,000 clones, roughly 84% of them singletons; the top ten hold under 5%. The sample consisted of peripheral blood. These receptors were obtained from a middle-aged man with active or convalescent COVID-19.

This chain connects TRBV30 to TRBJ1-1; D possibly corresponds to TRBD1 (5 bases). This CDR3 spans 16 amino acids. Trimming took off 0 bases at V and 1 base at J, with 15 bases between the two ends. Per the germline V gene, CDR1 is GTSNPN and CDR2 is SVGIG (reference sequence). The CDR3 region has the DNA TGTGCCTGGAGTGTAGAGGAGGGGCGAGGGAACACTGAAGCTTTCTTT. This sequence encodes CAWSVEEGRGNTEAFF.

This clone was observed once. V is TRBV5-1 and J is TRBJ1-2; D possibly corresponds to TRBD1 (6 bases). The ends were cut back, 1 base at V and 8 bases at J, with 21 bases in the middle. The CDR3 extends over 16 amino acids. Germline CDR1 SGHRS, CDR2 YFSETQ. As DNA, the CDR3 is TGCGCCAGCAGCTTGATAGGGGGAAGGCAGCCGGAGGGCTACACCTTC. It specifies CASSLIGGRQPEGYTF.

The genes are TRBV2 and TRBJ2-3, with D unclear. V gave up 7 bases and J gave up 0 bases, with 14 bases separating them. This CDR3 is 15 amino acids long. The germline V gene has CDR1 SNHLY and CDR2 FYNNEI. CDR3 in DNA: TGTGCCAGCAAGTGGAGCTCTTCAAGCACAGATACGCAGTATTTT. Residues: CASKWSSSSTDTQYF.

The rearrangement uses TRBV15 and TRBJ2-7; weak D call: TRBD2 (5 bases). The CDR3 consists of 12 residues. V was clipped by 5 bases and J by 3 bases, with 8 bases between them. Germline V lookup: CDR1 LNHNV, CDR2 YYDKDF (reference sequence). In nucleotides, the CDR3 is TGTGCCACCAGCCAGCGGTACTACGAGCAGTACTTC. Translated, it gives CATSQRYYEQYF. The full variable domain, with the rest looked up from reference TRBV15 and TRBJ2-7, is DAMVIQNPRYQVTQFGKPVTLSCSQTLNHNVMYWYQQKSSQAPKLLFHYYDKDFNNEADTPDNFQSRRPNTSFCFLDIRSPGLGDTAMYLCATSQRYYEQYFGPGTRLTVT.

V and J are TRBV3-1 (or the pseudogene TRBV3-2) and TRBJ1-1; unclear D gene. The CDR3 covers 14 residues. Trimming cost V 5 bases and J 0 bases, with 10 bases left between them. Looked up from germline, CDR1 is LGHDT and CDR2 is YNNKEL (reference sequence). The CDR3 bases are TGTGCCAGCAGCACAGAGACCATGAACACTGAAGCTTTCTTT. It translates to CASSTETMNTEAFF.

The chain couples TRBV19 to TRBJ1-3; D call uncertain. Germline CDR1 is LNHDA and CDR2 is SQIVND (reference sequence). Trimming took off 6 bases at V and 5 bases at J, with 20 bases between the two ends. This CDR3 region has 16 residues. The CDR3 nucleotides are TGTGCCAGTAGCAACCCGACTCGGGGTGATAGAAACACCATATATTTT. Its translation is CASSNPTRGDRNTIYF.

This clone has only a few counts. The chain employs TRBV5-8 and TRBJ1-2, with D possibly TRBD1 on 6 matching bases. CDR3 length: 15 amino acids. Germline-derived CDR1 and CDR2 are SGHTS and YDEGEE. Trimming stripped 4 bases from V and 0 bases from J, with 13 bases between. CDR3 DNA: TGTGCCAGCAGCCCGGGGGGGCCACCTAACTATGGCTACACCTTC. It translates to CASSPGGPPNYGYTF.

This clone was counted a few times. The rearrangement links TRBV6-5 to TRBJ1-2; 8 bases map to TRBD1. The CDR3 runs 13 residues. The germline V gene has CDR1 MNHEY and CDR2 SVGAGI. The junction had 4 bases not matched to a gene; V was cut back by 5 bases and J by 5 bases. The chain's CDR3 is CASSNRDRYGYTF. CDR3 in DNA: TGTGCCAGCAGTAATCGGGACAGGTATGGCTACACCTTC.

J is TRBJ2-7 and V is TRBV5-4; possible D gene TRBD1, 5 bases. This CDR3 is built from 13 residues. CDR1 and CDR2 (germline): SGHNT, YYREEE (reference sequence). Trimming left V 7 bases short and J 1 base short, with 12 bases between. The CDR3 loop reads CASQGIGSYEQYF. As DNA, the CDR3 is TGTGCCAGCCAGGGTATCGGATCCTACGAGCAGTACTTC.

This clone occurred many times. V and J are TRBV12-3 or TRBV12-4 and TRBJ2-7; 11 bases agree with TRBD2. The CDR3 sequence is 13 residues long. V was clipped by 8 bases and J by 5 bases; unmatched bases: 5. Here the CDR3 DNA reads TGTGCCAGCCGGACTAGCGGGTCCAACGAGCAGTACTTC. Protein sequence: CASRTSGSNEQYF.

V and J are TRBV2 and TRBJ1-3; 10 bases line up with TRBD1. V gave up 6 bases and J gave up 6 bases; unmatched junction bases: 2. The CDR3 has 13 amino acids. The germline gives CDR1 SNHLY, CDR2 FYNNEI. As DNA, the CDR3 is TGTGCCAGCAGGACAGGGGGCGCAAACACCATATATTTT. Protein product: CASRTGGANTIYF.

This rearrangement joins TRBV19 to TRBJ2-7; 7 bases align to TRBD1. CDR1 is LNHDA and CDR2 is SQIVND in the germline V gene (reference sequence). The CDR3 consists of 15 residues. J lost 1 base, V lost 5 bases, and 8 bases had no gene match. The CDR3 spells CASSEEDRMSYEQYF. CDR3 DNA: TGTGCCAGTAGTGAAGAGGACAGGATGTCCTACGAGCAGTACTTC.

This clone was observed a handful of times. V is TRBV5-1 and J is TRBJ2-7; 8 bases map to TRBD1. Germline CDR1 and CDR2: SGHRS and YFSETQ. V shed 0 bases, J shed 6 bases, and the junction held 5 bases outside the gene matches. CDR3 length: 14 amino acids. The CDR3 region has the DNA TGCGCCAGCAGCTTGGCTGTGACAGGGGTCGAGCAGTACTTC. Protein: CASSLAVTGVEQYF. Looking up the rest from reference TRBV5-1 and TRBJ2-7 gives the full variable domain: KAGVTQTPRYLIKTRGQQVTLSCSPISGHRSVSWYQQTPGQGLQFLFEYFSETQRNKGNFPGRFSGRQFSNSRSEMNVSTLELGDSALYLCASSLAVTGVEQYFGPGTRLTVT.

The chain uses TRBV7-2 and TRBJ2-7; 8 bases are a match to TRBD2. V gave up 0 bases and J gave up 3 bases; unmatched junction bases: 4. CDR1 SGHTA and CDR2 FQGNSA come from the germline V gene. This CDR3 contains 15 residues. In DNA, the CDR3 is TGTGCCAGCAGCTTAGCAACGGGGGGGTACTACGAGCAGTACTTC. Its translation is CASSLATGGYYEQYF.

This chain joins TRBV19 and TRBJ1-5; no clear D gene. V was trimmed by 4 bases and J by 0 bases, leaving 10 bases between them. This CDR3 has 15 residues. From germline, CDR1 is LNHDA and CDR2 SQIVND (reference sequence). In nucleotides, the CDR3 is TGTGCCAGTAGTACTCAGGAAAATAGCAATCAGCCCCAGCATTTT. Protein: CASSTQENSNQPQHF.

CDR3 sequence: CASSIRTGRNSPLHF. The DNA of the CDR3 is TGTGCCAGTAGTATTCGGACAGGGAGGAATTCACCCCTCCACTTT. The V gene is TRBV19, the J gene TRBJ1-6; TRBD1 aligns across 8 bases. The CDR3 is 15 residues long. Germline-derived CDR1 and CDR2 are LNHDA and SQIVND (reference sequence). V trimming: 3 bases; J trimming: 7 bases; junction bases outside the gene matches: 5.

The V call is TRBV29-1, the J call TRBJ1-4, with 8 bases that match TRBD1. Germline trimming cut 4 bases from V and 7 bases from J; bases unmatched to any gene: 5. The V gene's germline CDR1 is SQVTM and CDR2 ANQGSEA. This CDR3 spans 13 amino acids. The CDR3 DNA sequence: TGCAGCGTTGGGTCAGGGGGCTCTGAAAAACTGTTTTTT. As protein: CSVGSGGSEKLFF. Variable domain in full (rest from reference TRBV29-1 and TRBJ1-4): SAVISQKPSRDICQRGTSLTIQCQVDSQVTMMFWYRQQPGQSLTLIATANQGSEATYESGFVIDKFPISRPNLTFSTLTVSNMSPEDSSIYLCSVGSGGSEKLFFGSGTQLSVL.

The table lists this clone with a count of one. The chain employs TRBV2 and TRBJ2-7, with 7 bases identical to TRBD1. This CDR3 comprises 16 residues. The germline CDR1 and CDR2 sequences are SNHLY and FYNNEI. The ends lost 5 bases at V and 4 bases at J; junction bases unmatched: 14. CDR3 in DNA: TGTGCCAGCAGTCCGCCCCTCGACAGGGCTATGTACGAGCAGTACTTC. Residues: CASSPPLDRAMYEQYF.